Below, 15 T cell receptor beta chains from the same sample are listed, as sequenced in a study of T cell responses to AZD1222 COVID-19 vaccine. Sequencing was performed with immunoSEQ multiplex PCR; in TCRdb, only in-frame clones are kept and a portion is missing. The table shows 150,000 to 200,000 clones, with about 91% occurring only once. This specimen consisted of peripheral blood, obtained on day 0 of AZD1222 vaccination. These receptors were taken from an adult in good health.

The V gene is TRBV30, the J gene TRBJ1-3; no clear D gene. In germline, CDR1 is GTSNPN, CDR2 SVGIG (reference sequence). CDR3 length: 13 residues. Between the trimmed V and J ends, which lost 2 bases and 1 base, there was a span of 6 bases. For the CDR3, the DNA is TGTGCCTGGAGTTCGGGGTCTGGAAACACCATATATTTT. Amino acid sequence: CAWSSGSGNTIYF.

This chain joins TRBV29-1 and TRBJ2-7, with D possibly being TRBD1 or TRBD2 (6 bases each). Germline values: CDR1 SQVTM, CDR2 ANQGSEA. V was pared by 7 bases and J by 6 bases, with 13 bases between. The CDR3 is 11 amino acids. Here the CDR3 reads CSGGGFSEQYF. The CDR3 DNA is TGCAGCGGAGGGGGGTTTAGCGAGCAGTACTTC.

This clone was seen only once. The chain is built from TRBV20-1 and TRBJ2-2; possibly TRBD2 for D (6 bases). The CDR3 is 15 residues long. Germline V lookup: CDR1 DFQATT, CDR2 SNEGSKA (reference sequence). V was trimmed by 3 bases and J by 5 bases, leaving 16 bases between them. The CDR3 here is CSASLGGQGTGELFF. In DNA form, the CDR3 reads TGCAGTGCTAGTTTGGGGGGTCAGGGTACCGGGGAGCTGTTTTTT.

In DNA form, the CDR3 reads TGTGCCACCAGTGATGTGGAGCCAACCCCGGATACGCAGTATTTT. This sequence encodes CATSDVEPTPDTQYF. The rearrangement joins TRBV24-1 to TRBJ2-3, with no clear D. Germline-derived CDR1 and CDR2 are KGHDR and SFDVKD. Deletions cut 3 bases from V and 6 bases from J, with 15 bases between. The CDR3 runs to 15 residues.

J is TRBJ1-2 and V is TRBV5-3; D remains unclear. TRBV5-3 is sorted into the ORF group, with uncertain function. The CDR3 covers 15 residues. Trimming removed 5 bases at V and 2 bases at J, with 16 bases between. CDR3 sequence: CARSFGRRLNYGYTF. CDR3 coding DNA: TGTGCCAGAAGTTTTGGACGGCGGTTGAACTATGGCTACACCTTC.

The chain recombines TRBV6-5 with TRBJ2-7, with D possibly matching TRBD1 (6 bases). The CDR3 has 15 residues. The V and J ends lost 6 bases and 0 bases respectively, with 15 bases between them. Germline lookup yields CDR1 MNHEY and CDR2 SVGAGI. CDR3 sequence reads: CASSLDSGHSYEQYF. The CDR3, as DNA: TGTGCCAGCAGCCTGGACAGCGGACACTCCTACGAGCAGTACTTC.

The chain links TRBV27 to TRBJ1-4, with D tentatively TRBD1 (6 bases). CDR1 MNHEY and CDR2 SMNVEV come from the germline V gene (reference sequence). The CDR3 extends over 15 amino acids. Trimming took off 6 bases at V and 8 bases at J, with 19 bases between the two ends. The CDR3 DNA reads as TGTGCCAGCAGGACACTGGAGGGGGTCAGAGAAAAACTGTTTTTT. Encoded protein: CASRTLEGVREKLFF.

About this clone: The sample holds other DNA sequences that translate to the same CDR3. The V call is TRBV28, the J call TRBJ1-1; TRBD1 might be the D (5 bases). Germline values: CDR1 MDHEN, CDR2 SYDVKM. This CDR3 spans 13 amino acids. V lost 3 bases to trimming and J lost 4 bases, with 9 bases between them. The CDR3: CASSFGGGTEAFF. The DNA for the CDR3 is TGTGCCAGCAGTTTCGGCGGGGGCACTGAAGCTTTCTTT.

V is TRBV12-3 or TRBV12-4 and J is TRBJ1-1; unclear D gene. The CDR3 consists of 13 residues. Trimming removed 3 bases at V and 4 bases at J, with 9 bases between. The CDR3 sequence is CASSFLRSTEAFF. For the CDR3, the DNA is TGTGCCAGCAGTTTCCTCAGGAGCACTGAAGCTTTCTTT.

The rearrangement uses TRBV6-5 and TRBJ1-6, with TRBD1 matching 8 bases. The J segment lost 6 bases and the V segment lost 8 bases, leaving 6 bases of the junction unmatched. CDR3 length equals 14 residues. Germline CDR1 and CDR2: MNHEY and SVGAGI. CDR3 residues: CASDRGYGNSPLHF. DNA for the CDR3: TGTGCCAGCGACAGGGGTTACGGTAATTCACCCCTCCACTTT.

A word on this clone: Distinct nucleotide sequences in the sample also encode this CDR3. CDR3 loop: CASSKLAGGPGSYNEQFF. CDR3 coding DNA: TGTGCCAGTAGTAAACTAGCGGGAGGGCCGGGCTCCTACAATGAGCAGTTCTTC. J is TRBJ2-1 and V is TRBV19, with TRBD2 identical over 13 bases. This CDR3 has 18 residues. V trimming: 4 bases; J trimming: 0 bases; junction bases outside the gene matches: 6. Germline CDR1 reads LNHDA; CDR2 reads SQIVND (reference sequence).

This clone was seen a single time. CDR3 sequence: CASSSGTGAIQPQHF. DNA for the CDR3: TGTGCCAGCTCATCCGGGACAGGGGCGATTCAGCCCCAGCATTTT. The chain has TRBV18 and TRBJ1-5, with TRBD1 matching over 10 bases. J was trimmed by 6 bases and V by 5 bases; bases with no gene match: 7. The CDR3 runs 15 residues. Germline CDR1 reads KGHSH; CDR2 reads LQKENI.

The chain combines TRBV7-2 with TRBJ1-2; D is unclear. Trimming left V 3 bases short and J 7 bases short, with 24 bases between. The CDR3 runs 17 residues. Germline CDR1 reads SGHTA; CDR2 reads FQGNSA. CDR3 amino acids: CASSLRVPGVTLGGYTF. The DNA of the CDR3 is TGTGCCAGCAGCTTGAGGGTTCCCGGTGTGACTTTGGGTGGCTACACCTTC.

As DNA, the CDR3 is TGTGCCAGCAGTTTAAGGACAAACTATGGCTACACCTTC. This sequence encodes CASSLRTNYGYTF. The rearrangement links TRBV12-3 or TRBV12-4 to TRBJ1-2; TRBD1 is a possible D gene (5 bases). V lost 2 bases and J 2 bases, leaving 6 bases between the germline ends. The CDR3 has 13 amino acids.

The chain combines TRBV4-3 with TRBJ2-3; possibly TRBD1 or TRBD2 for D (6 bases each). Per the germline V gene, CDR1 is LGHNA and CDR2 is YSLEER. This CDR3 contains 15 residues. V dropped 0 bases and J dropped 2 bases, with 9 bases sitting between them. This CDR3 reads CASSQEGGYTDTQYF. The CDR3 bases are TGCGCCAGCAGCCAAGAAGGGGGGTACACAGATACGCAGTATTTT.